The T cell receptor (beta chain) under discussion was sequenced for a study of Ad26.COV2.S vaccination and SARS-CoV-2 variants. Trimming cost V 2 bases and J 5 bases, with 9 bases left between them. The germline V gene encodes CDR1 SGHVS and CDR2 FNYEAQ. The CDR3 is 13 residues long. Points from the study as a whole: Placebo recipients had lower spike-specific TCR breadth than vaccine recipients.

A note on this clone: Antigen: not known.

Treatment defined: roughly 18 received Ad26.COV2.S at low or high dose, single or two shots; about 5 received placebo; per-sample allocation not given. Specimens were obtained on day 63 following the first vaccine or placebo injection. TCRdb's table, derived via immunoSEQ multiplex PCR, lists solely in-frame clones and lacks some. This sample yields 200,000 to 250,000 clones, of which around 87% are seen a single time; about 11% belongs to the top ten. The J gene is TRBJ1-1, the V gene TRBV7-6; D may be TRBD1 (5 bases). The clonotype comes from a person between 18 and 59 years old who received the Ad26.COV2.S COVID-19 vaccine or a placebo. Sequencing used peripheral blood, obtained in a trial of Ad26.COV2.S vaccine versus placebo. The CDR3 spells CASSLSKGTEAFF. CDR3 nucleotide sequence: TGTGCCAGCAGCTTATCCAAGGGGACTGAAGCTTTCTTT.